This T cell receptor (beta chain) was identified in a study of shared clonotypes between healthy human individuals (dated by TCRdb to about 2020). General notes on the study: The cohort included three men and two women between 18 and 49 years of age. To estimate repertoire size and how much clonotypes are shared between individuals, the study performed deep sequencing of blood TCR repertoires from a few healthy adults. Between about 0.94 and 8.9 billion PBMCs per donor were obtained by leukapheresis. Per donor, three plates each were used for CD4 naive and CD4 memory, two for CD8 naive, and one for CD8 memory. To increase sequencing depth and limit assay-specific biases, different laboratories used diverse techniques to prepare libraries and sequence TCR repertoires.

TCR CDR3 regions were amplified from genomic DNA by multiplex PCR using the deep immunoSEQ assay. Genomic DNA extracted from each cell subset was distributed evenly over all wells of several immunoSEQ 96-well plates, and each plate served as one replicate. Each replicate PCR for sorted subsets received around 200 ng genomic DNA, equal to roughly 33,000 T cell genomes. Purified libraries were measured with a Qubit 3.0 fluorometer, size-checked on a Bioanalyzer 2100, and measured again with the KAPA Library Quantification kit. Every immunoSEQ 96-well plate was sequenced on a separate single-read 150-cycle Illumina NextSeq 550 flow cell. On the study's bioinformatics: Because the immunoSEQ output held only junctional sequences and lacked quality scores, the filtering could not match the filtering applied to full-length reads. To assign V/J genes and CDR3, sequences were annotated using PyIR, a Python wrapper for IgBLAST v1.9, with IMGT germline references. Reads with weak V/J assignments (E-value above 1e-6), missing CDR3, stop codons, out-of-frame junctions, or ambiguous translated residues were removed. V3J clonotypes were defined as sequences sharing the same inferred V gene, J gene, and CDR3 amino acid sequence. Percentage overlap between repertoires was computed as shared unique clonotypes divided by the size of the smaller repertoire. RTK rarefaction, the Chao1 estimator, and Recon v2.1 estimates of unobserved clonotypes were used to assess repertoire richness. For all TCRbeta clonotypes obtained by the gDNA method from a few donors, generation probabilities were computed with OLGA. Imported from immuneACCESS, the table was reduced by TCRdb to in-frame sequences with V and J called. These copies leave out some clones; in studies compared against another copy, an unresolved V gene accounts for under half, and the cause of the remainder is not known. V and J calls and clone size are given by that table; D and trimming were obtained from the DNA. The sample data list fewer than 400,000 clones, and roughly 70% of these were observed just once. Approximately 10% of the sample is taken by the ten largest.

Concerning this clone itself: The clone's antigen remains unknown. No base quality information exists; no much larger clone differs at one position.

As encoded in the germline V gene (reference sequence), CDR1 is LNHNV while CDR2 is YYDKDF. Germline trimming: 0 bases from V, 6 bases from J; junction bases outside gene matches: 8. The cysteine opens and the phenylalanine closes a CDR3 of 16 amino acids. Left in the record is the CDR3 DNA by itself, 48 bases read in frame from the first base. Donors were healthy HIV-negative adults with no recently reported acute infections or vaccinations. Only Caucasian adults living in Nashville, Tennessee, USA were represented among the donors. Magnetic negative selection was used to enrich CD4+ T cells, after which naive cells were positively selected on CD45RA and the negative fraction became the memory subset. Blood was obtained by leukapheresis, after which PBMCs were separated by Ficoll-Histopaque density gradient centrifugation and cryopreserved in liquid nitrogen vapor phase. Analytical flow cytometry was used to check the purity and quantity of each magnetically sorted T cell population. Genomic DNA was isolated from each sorted fraction and quantified by UV absorbance on a Nanodrop 2000c.

The investigation overall reported the following: About 4.5% of naive CD4, 3% to 4% of naive CD8, around 2.3% of memory CD4, and more than 0.35% of memory CD8 clonotypes were shared across four donors. Clonotypes shared by all four sorted-subset donors showed higher generation probabilities than non-shared clonotypes. Larger estimated clonotype richness was generally found for naive subsets than for memory subsets. Pairwise subsampling indicated that sequencing depth was expected to affect the degree of clonotype sharing among donors. Sampling was restricted to blood, and TCR repertoires in tissue are likely to differ from TCR repertoires in blood. Rarefaction of sorted-subset datasets indicated incomplete sequencing despite the large sequencing depth. Because the study included a small number of donors, the genetic and exposure-history diversity represented was limited.

Rearrangement joined TRBV15 to TRBJ1-2, with TRBD1 matching 9 junction bases. Sequencing used memory CD4+ T cells sorted from blood. This specimen's cell subset or site label, interpreted: CD45RA-negative fraction. The TCR was taken from a young man in good health. This receptor carries the CDR3 CATSRDFWGQGHGYTF. The nucleotide sequence is given as TGTGCCACCAGCAGAGATTTCTGGGGACAGGGTCATGGCTACACCTTC.